This T cell receptor beta chain is drawn from a study of cytomegalovirus exposure and HLA in healthy donors. The overall study: Later analysis reported that the approximately 120 validation repertoires shared the platform of the 500 to 750 first-cohort repertoires.

Germline CDR1 MDHEN, CDR2 SYDVKM. The CDR3 extends over 15 amino acids. Unmatched junction bases numbered 8, after V lost 7 bases and J lost 3 bases. This clone occurred once. Produced via immunoSEQ multiplex PCR; TCRdb's table is partial and in-frame only. The sample lists roughly 120,000 clones, 90% to 95% occurring once. The origin of this receptor is a woman aged 18-29 years in good health and CMV-seronegative. The sequenced sample consisted of PBMCs. This rearrangement joins TRBV28 to TRBJ1-2; TRBD1 matches at 10 bases. The CDR3 DNA reads TGTGCCAGCATTACGGGACAGGGGCCACACTATGGCTACACCTTC. This sequence encodes CASITGQGPHYGYTF.